This T cell receptor (beta chain) was identified during a study of T cell changes during pregnancy in multiple sclerosis. Looked up from germline, CDR1 is LGHNA and CDR2 is YSLEER. The CDR3 extends over 13 amino acids. V lost 2 bases to trimming and J lost 15 bases; unmatched junction nucleotides: 7. Clones were sequenced by immunoSEQ multiplex PCR, and TCRdb holds only the in-frame ones, with some missing. The sample has some 69,000 clones; more than 90% are singletons. The chain has TRBV4-3 and TRBJ1-6, with 7 positions matching TRBD1. The TCR sequence derives from a female donor in good health, enrolled as a control in a pregnancy study. The material sequenced was peripheral blood, taken in the second trimester of pregnancy. For the CDR3, the DNA is TGCGCCAGCAGCCAATCATCGGGACAGTTCCTCCACTTT. Translation: CASSQSSGQFLHF.